This T cell receptor (beta chain) was sequenced during a study of blood T cell repertoires in COVID-19. The assay was immunoSEQ multiplex PCR, and TCRdb's table has in-frame clones only and misses some. The sample records some 220,000 clones, roughly 80% being singletons. Between the trimmed V and J ends, which lost 6 bases and 0 bases, there was a span of 8 bases. This CDR3 has 13 residues. CDR1 and CDR2 from the germline V gene are SGHTA and FQGNSA. Material for sequencing was PBMCs or T cells enriched from blood (not recorded which). This sequence originates from a woman aged 40 to 55 with acute COVID-19. The chain has TRBV7-2 and TRBJ1-1; no clear D. This chain's CDR3 is CASRAYLNTEAFF. The CDR3, as DNA: TGTGCCAGCAGGGCTTATTTGAACACTGAAGCTTTCTTT.